The rows below give T cell receptor beta chains drawn from one sample of a study of blood T cell repertoires in COVID-19. The assay was immunoSEQ multiplex PCR, and TCRdb's table has in-frame clones only and misses some. The sample shows 490,000 or so clones, more than 75% of them seen only once. Sample: PBMCs or T cells enriched from blood (not recorded which). Receptors originate from a woman aged 40 to 50 who had recovered from COVID-19. Each CDR3 is given with its conserved first and last residue. The order of the fields is V gene, CDR3 protein.

TRBV7-2,CASSLSKVWGEEVEQFF
TRBV7-2,CASSLAVDLVNNEQFF
TRBV5-1,CASSLSPGAGNSPLHF
TRBV7-8,CASSPIVDRFSGNTIYF
TRBV6-2/TRBV6-3,CASSPLNRGFYEQYF
TRBV7-9,CASSPRLAGEGIQYF
TRBV2,CAGLAGEAYEQYF
TRBV6-4,CASNRIRVRGSCEQYF
TRBV4-2,CASSQGDRDHTEAFF
TRBV5-8,CASSLAERDMSLYEQYF
TRBV18,CASSLPREWWFEQYF
TRBV11-2,CASSSTGPTEAFF
TRBV11-3,CASGRASGHQETQYF
TRBV30,CAWARTGRSHEQFF
TRBV7-2,CASSSGLAGIYEQYF
TRBV3-1/TRBV3-2,CASSQGAMEETQYF
TRBV19,CASSILQGSGANVLTF
TRBV11-2,CASSFARELYF
TRBV7-9,CASSTRQGANEKLFF
TRBV10-3,CAISGGGAYEQYF
TRBV7-9,CASTTSSYNEQFF
TRBV7-4,CASSFRDRGSTNEKLFF
TRBV28,CASSLGGGFEAFF
TRBV3-1/TRBV3-2,CASSPRVSGRGPGETQYF
TRBV6-5,CASRLAGVKDTQYF
TRBV7-7,CASSQAKAGELFF
TRBV2,CASRGRAGQETQYF
TRBV7-9,CASSMTGGMNTEAFF
TRBV4-1,CASSQQGDLQRLFF
TRBV7-6,CASSPPGQYNEQFF
TRBV5-1,CASSSTRLDRGDTIYF
TRBV18,CASSPVRLAGEAYEQYF
TRBV18,CASSVQGAANEKLFF
TRBV10-1,CASSGTGDQPQHF
TRBV7-9,CASEDSSNYGYTF
TRBV25-1,CASSGPPQEGWYNEQFF
TRBV5-1,CASSLGPQGAFSYNEQFF
TRBV3-1/TRBV3-2,CASSQDRAELGTGELFF
TRBV5-6,CASSVLQGGSNQPQHF
TRBV11-3,CASSLVLTPGDTQYF
TRBV6-1,CASSEQGVTGELFF